This T cell receptor (beta chain) came from a study of blood T cells in healthy people across ages. Next came a second PCR, run for about 7 to 12 cycles, which used a sample-barcoded 5' primer along with a J-beta primer mix. Via MiXCR, TCRdb re-called the 5' RACE reads, giving one row per CDR3 protein. The sample includes roughly 1 million distinct CDR3 sequences, under 30% of them seen just once. Trimming pared 2 bases from V and 5 bases from J, leaving 9 bases between. The germline V gene encodes CDR1 SEHNR and CDR2 FQNEAQ (reference sequence). The CDR3 totals 13 residues. The data were also submitted as part of a second study, on T cells of mothers and their children.

This TCR came from a girl aged 2-10 years in good health. V and J are TRBV7-9 and TRBJ2-5; maybe TRBD1 (6 bases). Source material: blood. CDR3 protein: CASSLPGHETQYF. DNA of the CDR3: TGTGCCAGCAGCTTACCGGGACATGAGACCCAGTACTTC. The full variable domain, rest sourced from reference TRBV7-9 and TRBJ2-5, is DTGVSQNPRHKITKRGQNVTFRCDPISEHNRLYWYRQTLGQGPEFLTYFQNEAQLEKSRLLSDRFSAERPKGSFSTLEIQRTEQGDSAMYLCASSLPGHETQYFGPGTRLLVL.